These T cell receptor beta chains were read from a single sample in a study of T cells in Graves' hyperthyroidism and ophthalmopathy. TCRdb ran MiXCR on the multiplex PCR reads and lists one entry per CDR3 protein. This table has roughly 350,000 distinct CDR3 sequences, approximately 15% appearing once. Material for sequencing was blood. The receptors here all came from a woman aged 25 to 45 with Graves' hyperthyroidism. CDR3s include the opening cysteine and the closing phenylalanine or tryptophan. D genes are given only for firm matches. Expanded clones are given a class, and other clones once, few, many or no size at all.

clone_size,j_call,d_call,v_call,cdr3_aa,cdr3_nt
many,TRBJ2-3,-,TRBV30,CAWSVLGWTDTQYF,TGTGCCTGGAGTGTACTCGGGTGGACAGATACGCAGTATTTT
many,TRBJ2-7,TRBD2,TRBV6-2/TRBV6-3,CASLLAGGPYEQYF,TGTGCCAGCCTACTAGCGGGAGGGCCCTACGAGCAGTACTTC
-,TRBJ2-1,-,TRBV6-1,CASSPDTRNEQFF,TGTGCCAGCAGTCCGGACACACGAAATGAGCAGTTCTTC
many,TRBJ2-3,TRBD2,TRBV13,CASSRMTSGFSDTQYF,TGTGCCAGCAGCCGCATGACTAGCGGGTTTTCAGATACGCAGTATTTT
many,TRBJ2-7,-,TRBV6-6,CASSYSIGRGSNYEQYF,TGTGCCAGCAGTTACTCTATCGGTAGGGGGAGTAACTACGAGCAGTACTTC
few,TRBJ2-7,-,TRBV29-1,CSVVGQTEGEQYF,TGCAGCGTTGTCGGACAGACCGAAGGGGAGCAGTACTTC
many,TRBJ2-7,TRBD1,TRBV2,CASSGTGGYEQYF,TGTGCCAGCAGTGGGACAGGGGGTTACGAGCAGTACTTC
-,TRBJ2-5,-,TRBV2,CASSEYETQYF,TGTGCCAGCAGTGAGTACGAGACCCAGTACTTC
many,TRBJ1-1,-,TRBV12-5,CASGWEGGGTEAFF,TGTGCTAGTGGGTGGGAGGGTGGAGGCACTGAAGCTTTCTTT
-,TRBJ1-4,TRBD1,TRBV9,CASSVAPTGGSEKLFF,TGTGCCAGCAGCGTAGCCCCGACAGGGGGTAGTGAAAAACTGTTTTTT
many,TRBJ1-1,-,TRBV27,CASSFGKGREAFF,TGTGCCAGCAGTTTTGGAAAGGGTCGGGAAGCTTTCTTT
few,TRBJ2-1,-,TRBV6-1,CASTQVVISSYNEQFF,TGTGCCAGCACCCAGGTTGTGATCAGCTCCTACAATGAGCAGTTCTTC
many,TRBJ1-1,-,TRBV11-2,CASSFPSGGDTEAFF,TGTGCCAGCAGCTTCCCCAGCGGAGGGGACACTGAAGCTTTCTTT
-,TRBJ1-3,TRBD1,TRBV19,CASSRDSSSGNTIYF,TGTGCCAGTAGTAGGGACAGCTCCTCTGGAAACACCATATATTTT
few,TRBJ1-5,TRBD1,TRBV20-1,CSARDGAGTGRDNQPQHF,TGCAGTGCTAGAGATGGGGCCGGGACAGGGAGGGATAATCAGCCCCAGCATTTT
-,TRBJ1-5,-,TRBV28,CASTQDRGEQPQHF,TGTGCCAGCACACAAGACCGAGGGGAACAGCCCCAGCATTTT
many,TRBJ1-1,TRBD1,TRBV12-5,CASGFEGAANTEAFF,TGTGCTAGTGGTTTCGAGGGGGCAGCGAACACTGAAGCTTTCTTT
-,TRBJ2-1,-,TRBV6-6,CASSYSRGASYNEQFF,TGTGCCAGCAGTTACAGCCGAGGGGCCTCCTACAATGAGCAGTTCTTC
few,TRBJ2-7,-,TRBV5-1,CASSFQQTYEQYF,TGCGCCAGCAGCTTTCAGCAGACCTACGAGCAGTACTTC
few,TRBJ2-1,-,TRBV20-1,CSARPATRNEQFF,TGCAGTGCCCGTCCCGCCACCCGGAATGAGCAGTTCTTC
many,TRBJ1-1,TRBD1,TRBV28,CASSFKGQGGNTEAFF,TGTGCCAGCAGTTTCAAAGGACAGGGCGGGAACACTGAAGCTTTCTTT
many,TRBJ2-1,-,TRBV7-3,CASSLMGNNEQFF,TGTGCCAGCAGCTTAATGGGAAACAATGAGCAGTTCTTC
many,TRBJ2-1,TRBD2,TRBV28,CASTPSGTQEQFF,TGTGCCAGCACTCCTAGCGGGACCCAGGAGCAGTTCTTC
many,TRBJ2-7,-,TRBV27,CASRPVVTRSYEQYF,TGTGCCAGCAGGCCGGTAGTTACCCGCTCCTACGAGCAGTACTTC
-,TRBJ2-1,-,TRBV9,CASSVGSLVSSEQFF,TGTGCCAGCAGCGTTGGGAGCTTAGTTTCGAGTGAGCAGTTCTTC
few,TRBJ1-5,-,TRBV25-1,CANETAIQPQPQHF,TGTGCCAATGAGACAGCCATTCAACCTCAGCCCCAGCATTTT
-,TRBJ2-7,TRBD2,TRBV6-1,CASSDPAGDSYEQYF,TGTGCCAGCAGTGACCCAGCGGGAGACTCCTACGAGCAGTACTTC
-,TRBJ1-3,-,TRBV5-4,CASSRGPTGDTIYF,TGTGCCAGCAGCAGGGGTCCTACAGGCGACACCATATATTTT
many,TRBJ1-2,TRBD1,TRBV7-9,CASSARQGVHGYTF,TGTGCCAGCAGCGCCCGACAGGGGGTCCATGGCTACACCTTC
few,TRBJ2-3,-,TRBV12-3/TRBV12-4,CASSLYGGRGFQETQYF,TGTGCCAGCAGTTTATACGGCGGAAGGGGGTTTCAAGAGACGCAGTATTTT
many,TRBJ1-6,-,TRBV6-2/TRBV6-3,CASSRGVYSPLHF,TGTGCCAGCAGCCGAGGAGTCTATTCACCCCTCCACTTT
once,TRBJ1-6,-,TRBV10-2,CASSGSGPRPLHF,TGCGCCAGCAGTGGGTCGGGGCCCCGGCCCCTCCACTTT
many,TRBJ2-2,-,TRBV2,CASKGGVTGELFF,TGTGCCAGCAAGGGGGGGGTCACCGGGGAGCTGTTTTTT
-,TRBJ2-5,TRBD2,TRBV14,CASSRWTSDMETQYF,TGTGCCAGCAGCCGATGGACTAGCGATATGGAGACCCAGTACTTC
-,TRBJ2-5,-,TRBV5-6,CASTQTTTPETQYF,TGTGCCAGCACGCAGACTACTACCCCAGAGACCCAGTACTTC
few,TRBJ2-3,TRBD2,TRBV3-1,CASSHSDLAGGQGDTQYF,TGTGCCAGCAGCCATTCAGACCTAGCGGGAGGGCAAGGCGATACGCAGTATTTT
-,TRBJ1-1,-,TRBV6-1,CASSVGQMNTEAFF,TGTGCCAGCAGCGTCGGACAGATGAACACTGAAGCTTTCTTT
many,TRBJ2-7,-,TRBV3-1,CASSQAAGEQYF,TGTGCCAGCAGCCAAGCCGCAGGGGAGCAGTACTTC
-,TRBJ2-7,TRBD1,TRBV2,CAGTGVGVKQYF,TGTGCCGGGACAGGCGTCGGAGTCAAGCAGTACTTC
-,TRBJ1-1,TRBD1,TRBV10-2,CASSSPGQGCTEAFF,TGCGCCAGCAGTTCTCCGGGACAGGGGTGCACTGAAGCTTTCTTT
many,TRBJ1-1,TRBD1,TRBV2,CASSWGQLNTEAFF,TGTGCCAGCAGCTGGGGACAGCTGAACACTGAAGCTTTCTTT
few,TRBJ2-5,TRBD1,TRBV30,CAWRDRGQETQYF,TGTGCCTGGAGGGACAGGGGGCAAGAGACCCAGTACTTC
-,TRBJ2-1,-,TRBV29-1,CSVVGKMVGSYNEQFF,TGCAGCGTTGTTGGAAAAATGGTAGGGTCCTACAATGAGCAGTTCTTC
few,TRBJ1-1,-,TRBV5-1,CASSLGTWPAEAFF,TGCGCCAGCAGCTTGGGCACTTGGCCGGCTGAAGCTTTCTTT
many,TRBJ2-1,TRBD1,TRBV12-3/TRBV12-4,CASRSGTENNEQFF,TGTGCCAGCAGGTCCGGGACAGAGAACAATGAGCAGTTCTTC
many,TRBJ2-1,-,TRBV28,CASSPQWSDEQFF,TGTGCCAGCAGTCCCCAATGGAGTGATGAGCAGTTCTTC
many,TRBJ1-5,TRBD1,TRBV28,CASRNTGTGTSRQPQHF,TGTGCCAGCAGAAATACCGGGACAGGGACCTCTCGCCAGCCCCAGCATTTT
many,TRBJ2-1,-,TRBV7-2,CASSLSQSSYNEQFF,TGTGCCAGCAGCTTAAGTCAGAGCTCCTACAATGAGCAGTTCTTC
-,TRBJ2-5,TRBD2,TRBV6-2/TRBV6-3,CASSYTWLAEETQYF,TGTGCCAGCAGTTACACCTGGCTAGCGGAAGAGACCCAGTACTTC
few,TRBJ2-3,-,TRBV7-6,CASSWGASGQGDTQYF,TGTGCCAGCAGCTGGGGAGCGAGCGGGCAAGGAGATACGCAGTATTTT
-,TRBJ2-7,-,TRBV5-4,CASSFPGAYEQYF,TGTGCCAGCAGCTTCCCGGGCGCTTACGAGCAGTACTTC
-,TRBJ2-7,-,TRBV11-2,CASSLGAGPNYERYF,TGTGCCAGCAGCTTGGGGGCAGGGCCGAACTACGAGCGGTACTTC
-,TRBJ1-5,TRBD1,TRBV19,CASSIDGTGASNQPQHF,TGTGCCAGTAGTATAGACGGGACAGGGGCCAGCAATCAGCCCCAGCATTTT
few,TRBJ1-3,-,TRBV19,CASTWGRLSGNTIYF,TGTGCCAGTACCTGGGGACGGCTTTCTGGAAACACCATATATTTT
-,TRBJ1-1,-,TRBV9,CASSGADSEAFF,TGTGCCAGCAGTGGCGCGGACAGTGAAGCTTTCTTT
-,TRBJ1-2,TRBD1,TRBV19,CASIYRGSGYGYTF,TGTGCCAGTATTTACAGGGGAAGTGGCTATGGCTACACCTTC
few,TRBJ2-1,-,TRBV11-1,CASSRTVTYNEQLF,TGTGCCAGCAGCAGGACTGTTACCTACAATGAGCAGCTCTTC
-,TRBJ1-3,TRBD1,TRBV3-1,CASSMPGQSTSGNTIYF,TGTGCCAGCAGTATGCCGGGACAGTCCACCTCTGGAAACACCATATATTTT
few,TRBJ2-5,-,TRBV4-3,CASSQDLAQRETQYF,TGCGCCAGCAGCCAAGATTTAGCGCAAAGGGAGACCCAGTACTTC
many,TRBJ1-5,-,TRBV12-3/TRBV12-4,CASKSETPGQPQHF,TGTGCCAGCAAATCCGAGACCCCGGGACAGCCCCAGCATTTT